Each of the 9 T cell receptor beta chains below was sequenced from the same sample in a study of T cells in Graves' hyperthyroidism and ophthalmopathy. Researchers amplified the TCR beta CDR3 regions from RNA transcripts. When the TCR CDR3 underwent first-round RT-PCR, the HTBI primer set was used. Using its own MiXCR run on the multiplex PCR reads, TCRdb lists one record per CDR3 protein. The sample comprises some 400,000 distinct CDR3 sequences, roughly 12% of which are singletons, and less than 25% rests with the top ten. The sequenced sample consisted of blood. Receptors originate from a man in his thirties or forties with Graves' hyperthyroidism that later progressed to Graves' ophthalmopathy.

This clonotype was counted many times. The chain carries TRBV6-1 and TRBJ2-3, with D perhaps being TRBD1 or TRBD2 (5 bases each). V lost 7 bases to trimming and J lost 4 bases, with 9 bases between them. Germline values: CDR1 MNHNS, CDR2 SASEGT. CDR3 length: 12 amino acids. For the CDR3, the DNA is TGTGCCAGCAACGGGGCGGCAGATACGCAGTATTTT. Its protein product is CASNGAADTQYF.

The table lists this clonotype with many counts. A junction end diverges from the germline sequence, so it may reflect a read error. This sequence joins TRBV5-1 and TRBJ2-3; 9 bases match TRBD2. Germline loops: CDR1 SGHRS, CDR2 YFSETQ. The CDR3 contains 15 residues. The CDR3 is CASSLAGGTTDTQYF. The CDR3 nucleotides are TGTGCCAGCAGTTTGGCGGGGGGGACTACAGATACGCAGTATTTT.

The rearrangement joins TRBV3-1 to TRBJ2-3; 8 nucleotides line up with TRBD2. The junction had 5 bases not matched to a gene; V was cut back by 1 base and J by 14 bases. The CDR3 length is 12 residues. Germline CDR1 reads LGHDT; CDR2 reads YNNKEL (reference sequence). The CDR3 nucleotides are TGTGCCAGCAGCCAAGGGCGGGGGGCATGGTATTTT. Translated, it gives CASSQGRGAWYF.

This clonotype was observed a few times. This rearrangement joins TRBV7-9 to TRBJ2-7; D uncertain. Trimming took 3 bases from V and 5 from J, leaving 17 bases between them. The CDR3 sequence is 15 residues long. The germline V gene encodes CDR1 SEHNR and CDR2 FQNEAQ (reference sequence). CDR3 nucleotides: TGTGCCAGCAGCTTTCCCCTAGGGTTTGGGGACGAGCAGTACTTC. Translated, it gives CASSFPLGFGDEQYF.

There are a few counts of this clonotype. The V call is TRBV6-1, the J call TRBJ1-1; D remains unclear. Germline CDR1 reads MNHNS; CDR2 reads SASEGT. Trimming cost V 4 bases and J 2 bases, with 14 bases left between them. The CDR3 extends over 15 amino acids. CDR3 in DNA: TGTGCCAGCAGTGTTGAGGTTCAGGCCAACACTGAAGCTTTCTTT. Encoded protein: CASSVEVQANTEAFF.

This clonotype was counted between two and nine times. J is TRBJ2-7 and V is TRBV9, with TRBD2 matching 12 bases. Per the germline V gene, CDR1 is SGDLS and CDR2 is YYNGEE. The junction had 12 bases not matched to a gene; V was cut back by 3 bases and J by 5 bases. CDR3 length: 17 residues. The CDR3 DNA reads as TGTGCCAGCAGCGGTGGACTAGCGGGGACCCGTCCGGACGAGCAGTACTTC. Its translation is CASSGGLAGTRPDEQYF.

This clonotype was recorded many times. The chain couples TRBV7-9 to TRBJ1-2; 9 bases are shared with TRBD1. Germline V gives CDR1 SEHNR, CDR2 FQNEAQ (reference sequence). Trimming at V came to 5 bases and at J to 2 bases, leaving 3 bases not matched to a gene. The CDR3 length is 14 residues. For the CDR3, the DNA is TGTGCCAGCAGCAAGGGACAGGGAAACTATGGCTACACCTTC. Amino acids: CASSKGQGNYGYTF.

The table lists this clonotype with many counts. The chain has TRBV29-1 and TRBJ2-3; no definite D call. In germline, CDR1 is SQVTM, CDR2 ANQGSEA. The ends were cut back, 3 bases at V and 6 bases at J, with 19 bases in the middle. The CDR3 contains 15 residues. The CDR3 DNA is TGCAGCGTTGAGCTTCGGGCTGCCTACACGGATACGCAGTATTTT. Translated, it gives CSVELRAAYTDTQYF.

This clonotype was observed at least ten times. The chain employs TRBV28 and TRBJ2-3; a possible D gene is TRBD2 (6 bases). CDR3 size: 15 residues. Germline V CDR1 and CDR2: MDHEN, SYDVKM. V was trimmed by 0 bases and J by 3 bases, leaving 10 bases between them. Here the CDR3 DNA reads TGTGCCAGCAGTTTATGGAGCCTAGCGACAGATACGCAGTATTTT. The encoded protein is CASSLWSLATDTQYF.